The entry that follows covers one T cell receptor beta chain sequence. The V gene end was trimmed by 5 bases and the J gene end by 6 bases; junction bases not matched to a gene: 3. Germline-derived CDR1 and CDR2 are MNHEY and SVGAGI. The CDR3 runs 13 residues. This record belongs to a study of blood T cell repertoires in COVID-19. Background on the study: There were acute and convalescent COVID-19 samples, and they came from the United States, Italy and Spain. In each case, the material was cDNA or gDNA derived from T cells, B-cell-depleted T cells, or PBMCs.

Authors' analysis steps: For nucleated cells, counts were estimated from reference gene primer amplification. Profiled with immunoSEQ multiplex PCR; TCRdb holds only in-frame clones, not every one. The V and J calls and clone size come from that table; D and trimming were worked out from the DNA. The data show about 99,000 clones, 70% to 90% seen once. The TCR originated in a human donor in a cohort sampled during active COVID-19. The J gene is TRBJ2-7, the V gene TRBV6-5; 11 nucleotides match TRBD1. Specimen: peripheral blood. CDR3 loop: CASSPGQGGEQYF. CDR3 DNA sequence: TGTGCCAGCAGTCCGGGACAGGGGGGCGAGCAGTACTTC.